This record concerns one T cell receptor (beta chain) sequence. This specimen comes from a study of blood T cell repertoires in COVID-19. Across the whole study: Nucleic acid was either cDNA or gDNA, and it came from T cells, B-cell-depleted T cells, or PBMCs.

In the authors' methods: Amplified reference gene primers provided the basis for estimating nucleated cell counts. Using immunoSEQ multiplex PCR, the repertoire was profiled, and TCRdb retains in-frame clones only, with some absent. V, J and clone size derive from that table, while D and trimming were established from the DNA sequence. The profile shows about 190,000 clones, roughly 86% of them singletons. The germline gives CDR1 ENHRY, CDR2 SYGVKD. V lost 5 bases and J lost 6, with 14 bases in between. This CDR3 has 14 amino acids. Sequenced sample: peripheral blood. The rearrangement joins TRBV10-3 to TRBJ1-5; TRBD1 is a possible D gene (5 bases). The TCR sequence derives from a woman between 65 and 79 years old with active or convalescent COVID-19. The DNA of the CDR3 is TGTGCCATCAGTCAACGGGGGGGTTTTCAGCCCCAGCATTTT. This encodes CAISQRGGFQPQHF.